This TCR beta chain was captured by sequencing in a study of blood T cell repertoires in COVID-19. This CDR3 has 15 residues. In germline, CDR1 is SGHRS, CDR2 YFSETQ. Between the trimmed V and J ends, which lost 0 bases and 1 base, there was a span of 11 bases. This clone was observed a handful of times. Measured with immunoSEQ multiplex PCR; TCRdb has only the in-frame clones, and not every one. The sample lists 200,000 to 250,000 clones, around 89% occurring once. The chain combines TRBV5-1 with TRBJ2-7, with TRBD1 as a possible D gene (6 bases). The TCR was taken from a man aged 25 to 40 with COVID-19, enrolled during active disease. The material sequenced was peripheral blood. The CDR3 sequence: CASSLEAGVSYEQYF. For the CDR3, the DNA is TGCGCCAGCAGCTTGGAAGCAGGGGTGTCCTACGAGCAGTACTTC.